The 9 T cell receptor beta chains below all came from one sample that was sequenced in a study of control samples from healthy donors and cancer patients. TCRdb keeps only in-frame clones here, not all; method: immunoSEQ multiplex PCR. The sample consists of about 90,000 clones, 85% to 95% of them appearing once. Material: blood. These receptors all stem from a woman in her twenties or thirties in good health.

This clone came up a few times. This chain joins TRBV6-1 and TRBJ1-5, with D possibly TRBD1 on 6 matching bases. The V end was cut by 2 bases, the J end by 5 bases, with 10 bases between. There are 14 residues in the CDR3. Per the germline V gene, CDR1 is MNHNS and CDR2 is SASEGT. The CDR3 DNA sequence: TGTGCCAGCAGTGAATGGAGGGGGGATCAGCCCCAGCATTTT. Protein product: CASSEWRGDQPQHF.

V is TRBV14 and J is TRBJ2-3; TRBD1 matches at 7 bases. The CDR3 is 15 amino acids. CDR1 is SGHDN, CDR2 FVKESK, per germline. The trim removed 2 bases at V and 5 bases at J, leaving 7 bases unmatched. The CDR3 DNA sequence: TGTGCCAGCAGCCAACTACAGGGGCTTCAAGATACGCAGTATTTT. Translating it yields CASSQLQGLQDTQYF.

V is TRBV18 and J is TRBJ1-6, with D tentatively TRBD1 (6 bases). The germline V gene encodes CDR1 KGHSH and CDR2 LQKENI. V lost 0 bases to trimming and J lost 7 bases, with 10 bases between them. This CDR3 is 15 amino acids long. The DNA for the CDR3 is TGTGCCAGCTCACCACCGGAAGGGGGAAATTCACCCCTCCACTTT. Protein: CASSPPEGGNSPLHF.

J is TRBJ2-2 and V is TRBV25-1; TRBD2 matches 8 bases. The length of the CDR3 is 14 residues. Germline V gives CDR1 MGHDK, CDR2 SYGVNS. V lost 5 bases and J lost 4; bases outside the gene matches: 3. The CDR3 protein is CASSKAGGTGELFF. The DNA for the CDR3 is TGTGCCAGCAGTAAGGCGGGAGGCACCGGGGAGCTGTTTTTT.

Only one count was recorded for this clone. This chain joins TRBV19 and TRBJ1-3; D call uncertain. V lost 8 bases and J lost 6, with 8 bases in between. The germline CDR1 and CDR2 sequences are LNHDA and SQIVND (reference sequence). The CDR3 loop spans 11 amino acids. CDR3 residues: CASRYENTIYF. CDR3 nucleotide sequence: TGTGCCAGTCGTTACGAAAACACCATATATTTT.

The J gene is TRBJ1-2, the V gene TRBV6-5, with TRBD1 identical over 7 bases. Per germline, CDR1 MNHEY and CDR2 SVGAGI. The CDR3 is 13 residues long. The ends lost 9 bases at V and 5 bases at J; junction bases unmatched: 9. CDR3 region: CARSTGEGYGYTF. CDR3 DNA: TGTGCCAGGAGTACAGGGGAGGGGTATGGCTACACCTTC.

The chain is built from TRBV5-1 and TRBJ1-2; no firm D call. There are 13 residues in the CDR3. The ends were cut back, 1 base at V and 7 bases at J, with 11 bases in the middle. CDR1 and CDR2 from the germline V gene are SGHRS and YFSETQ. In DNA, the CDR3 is TGCGCCAGCAGCTTGCAGGCGTCAACTGGCTACACCTTC. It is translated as CASSLQASTGYTF.

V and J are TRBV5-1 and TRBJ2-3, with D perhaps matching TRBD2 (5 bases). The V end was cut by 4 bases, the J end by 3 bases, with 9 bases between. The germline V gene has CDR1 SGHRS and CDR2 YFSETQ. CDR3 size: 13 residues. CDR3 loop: CASSADSTDTQYF. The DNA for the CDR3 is TGCGCCAGCAGCGCGGACTCTACAGATACGCAGTATTTT.

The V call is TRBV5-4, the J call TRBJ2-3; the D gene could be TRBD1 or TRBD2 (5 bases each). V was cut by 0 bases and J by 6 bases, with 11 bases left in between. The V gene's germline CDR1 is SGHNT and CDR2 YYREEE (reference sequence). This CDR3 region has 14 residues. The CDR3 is CASSLGDQVDTQYF. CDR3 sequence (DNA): TGTGCCAGCAGCTTGGGGGACCAGGTGGATACGCAGTATTTT.